The sequence of this T cell receptor (beta chain) was determined in a study of cytomegalovirus exposure and HLA in healthy donors. Study findings and constraints: The number of N-insertions in an Asian-associated ancestry cluster was reportedly below the roughly 700-donor mean in a later analysis. Some public TCRs appeared in many individuals, while most sequences were rare. A later analysis appeared to link common viral pathogens to several of the most significant clusters. Earlier findings revealed that most TCR beta V segments proved productive either about 90% or about 30% of the time.

Vbeta (60) and Jbeta (13) primers were used in the PCR. TCRdb's copy holds only in-frame clones and misses some; the assay was immunoSEQ multiplex PCR. The table lists around 210,000 clones, 70% to 90% of them singletons, with around 0.23% in the top ten. The CDR3 sequence is 15 residues long. The V end lost 4 bases, the J end lost 4 bases, and 17 bases lay between the germline ends. Per the germline V gene, CDR1 is SGDLS and CDR2 is YYNGEE. This clone was observed a handful of times. What it binds is unknown. The V gene is TRBV9, the J gene TRBJ1-2, with D unclear. The source is a girl aged 2 to 9 in good health and CMV-seronegative. Sequencing input: PBMCs. The CDR3 reads CASSPTTKGIYGYTF. As DNA, the CDR3 is TGTGCCAGCAGCCCCACGACAAAAGGCATCTATGGCTACACCTTC.